The 11 T cell receptor beta chains below were found in one sample sequenced in a study of T cells expressing NK-cell markers. TCRdb reanalyzed the 5' RACE reads, giving one entry per CDR3 protein sequence and no DNA. The repertoire table contains some 120,000 distinct CDR3 sequences. The sequenced sample consisted of blood T cells: a sorted CD56 or NKG2C T cell subset, CD4+ or CD8+ T cells, or bulk PBMC T cells (not recorded which). The source of these receptors is a woman between 18 and 70 years old in good health.

J is TRBJ2-2 and V is TRBV7-2; no DNA is available, so the TRBD2 call from TCRdb remains unchecked. The CDR3 has 15 amino acids. In germline, CDR1 is SGHTA, CDR2 FQGNSA. CDR3 amino acids: CASSLGWEGAGELFF.

This chain uses TRBV20-1 with TRBJ2-3; TCRdb selects TRBD1, and the lack of DNA leaves this call unchecked. Germline CDR1 is DFQATT and CDR2 is SNEGSKA (reference sequence). The CDR3 runs 12 residues. This chain's CDR3 is CSPGTPRDTQYF.

V usage is TRBV12-3 or TRBV12-4 and J usage is TRBJ2-7; TCRdb's D call of TRBD1 is untestable without DNA. The CDR3 has 14 residues. This CDR3 reads CASSGDRGVYEQYF.

The chain has TRBV7-9 and TRBJ2-1; the TRBD1 assignment by TCRdb is unverifiable without DNA. CDR3 length: 15 residues. CDR1 SEHNR and CDR2 FQNEAQ come from the germline V gene (reference sequence). The CDR3 reads CASSLRTGYYNEQFF.

The chain joins TRBV24-1 to TRBJ2-2; the TRBD1 assignment by TCRdb is unverifiable without DNA. This CDR3 has 18 amino acids. The germline V gene has CDR1 KGHDR and CDR2 SFDVKD. The CDR3 protein is CATSDWGGQGRSTGELFF.

CDR3: CASSLFFKAEAFF. V is TRBV27 and J is TRBJ1-1. The length of the CDR3 is 13 residues. Germline CDR1 is MNHEY and CDR2 is SMNVEV (reference sequence).

The rearrangement joins TRBV11-2 to TRBJ2-2; TCRdb's D call of TRBD2 is untestable without DNA. The CDR3 is made up of 17 amino acids. Germline V CDR1 and CDR2: SGHAT, FQNNGV. CDR3 in amino acids: CASSLVGAGTDSGELFF.

The rearrangement links TRBV10-2 to TRBJ2-3; absent DNA, TCRdb's TRBD2 call cannot be checked. CDR3 length: 15 amino acids. CDR1 and CDR2 from the germline V gene are WSHSY and SAAADI. CDR3 amino acids: CASTQAGGRTDTQYF.

The chain links TRBV4-3 to TRBJ2-7; TCRdb's assignment of TRBD1 cannot be checked, as there is no DNA. CDR3 length equals 15 residues. The germline CDR1 and CDR2 sequences are LGHNA and YSLEER. CDR3 sequence reads: CASSQDPGVSDEQYF.

This chain uses TRBV20-1 with TRBJ1-5; TCRdb indicates TRBD1, and absent DNA this call remains unverified. Germline V gene sequence: CDR1 DFQATT, CDR2 SNEGSKA (reference sequence). This CDR3 has 15 residues. The CDR3 reads CSAWGQEEPYQPQHF.

The rearrangement joins TRBV7-9 to TRBJ2-6. Germline CDR1 SEHNR, CDR2 FQNEAQ (reference sequence). The CDR3 is made up of 16 amino acids. The CDR3 sequence: CASSLVTVSGANVLTF.